This T cell receptor (beta chain) is drawn from a study of T-cell memory formation after mild COVID-19. Study findings and constraints: Day 37-peaking second-wave clones had unconfirmed SARS-CoV-2 specificity. Clones shrinking from day 15 to 85 showed even CD4/CD8 mixes; later expanders tilted CD4+. Contracting CD4+ clones were located mainly in CM and EM, and CD8+ clones in EMRA.

5'RACE primed at constant segments yielded TCR alpha and TCR beta cDNA libraries bearing sample barcodes and UMIs. TCRdb ran MiXCR on the 5' RACE reads and lists one entry per CDR3 protein. This table has about 560,000 distinct CDR3 sequences, about 20% appearing once. Germline CDR1 KGHDR, CDR2 SFDVKD. The V end lost 2 bases, the J end lost 5 bases, and 11 bases lay between the germline ends. The CDR3 is 15 amino acids. As to this clonotype: Its antigen remains unknown.

The rearrangement links TRBV24-1 to TRBJ2-2, with D perhaps matching TRBD1 or TRBD2 (5 bases each). This receptor was taken from an adult woman who had mild COVID-19 (a few samples of this study predate the infection). Cell type and time point are not known. Sequencing input: PBMCs or a T cell subset sorted from them (not recorded which). CDR3 nucleotide sequence: TGTGCCACCAGTGATTCGGGACCCTGGACCGGGGAGCTGTTTTTT. Translated, it gives CATSDSGPWTGELFF.